The 27 T cell receptor beta chains given below trace back to one sample, sequenced in a study of radiation and T cells in renal cell carcinoma. The assay was immunoSEQ multiplex PCR, and TCRdb's table has in-frame clones only and misses some. The profile covers roughly 60,000 clones, with just over 75% appearing a single time and roughly 7.4% taken by the ten largest. The time point is: blood 2 weeks post-SBRT. Described treatment: 15 Gy SBRT to primary tumor, nephrectomy 4 weeks later. Specimen: blood, collected from a patient whose treatment included radiotherapy and nephrectomy. These receptors came from a man between 60 and 70 years old with renal cell carcinoma.

The chain uses TRBV5-1 and TRBJ2-3; the D gene is possibly TRBD1 (6 bases). Germline V gene sequence: CDR1 SGHRS, CDR2 YFSETQ. The CDR3 contains 17 residues. Trimming took off 4 bases at V and 4 bases at J, with 22 bases between the two ends. CDR3 nucleotide sequence: TGCGCCAGCAGCAGGGGGAACGTCGGGACGCTGGCAGATACGCAGTATTTT. It translates to CASSRGNVGTLADTQYF.

The rearrangement links TRBV10-1 to TRBJ2-1; no definite D call. The V end lost 5 bases, the J end lost 5 bases, and 13 bases lay between the germline ends. The CDR3 is made up of 14 amino acids. Germline loops: CDR1 WNHNN, CDR2 SYGVQD (reference sequence). The CDR3 region is CASSFMASNNEQFF. The CDR3 DNA is TGCGCCAGCAGTTTTATGGCTTCCAACAATGAGCAGTTCTTC.

CDR3 in amino acids: CASSRDRGPEEKLFF. In DNA form, the CDR3 reads TGTGCCAGCAGCCGGGACAGGGGTCCTGAGGAAAAACTGTTTTTT. The V and J genes are TRBV5-4 and TRBJ1-4, with TRBD1 matching 10 bases. The germline CDR1 and CDR2 sequences are SGHNT and YYREEE (reference sequence). The junction had 8 bases not matched to a gene; V was cut back by 4 bases and J by 8 bases. The CDR3 runs 15 residues.

This clone appeared once. This chain links TRBV6-1 with TRBJ1-2; 9 nucleotides line up with TRBD1. Trimming removed 1 base from V and 5 bases from J; junction bases left unmatched: 5. CDR3 length: 15 amino acids. Germline V lookup: CDR1 MNHNS, CDR2 SASEGT. CDR3 residues: CASSEEGQGWYGYTF. The CDR3 DNA sequence: TGTGCCAGCAGTGAAGAGGGACAGGGATGGTATGGCTACACCTTC.

This clone showed up just a few times. This chain joins TRBV7-9 and TRBJ1-1; tentatively, D is TRBD1 (5 bases). Germline-derived CDR1 and CDR2 are SEHNR and FQNEAQ (reference sequence). The CDR3 covers 13 residues. V was shortened by 5 bases and J by 6 bases, with 13 bases between the two germline ends. The CDR3 reads CASSLQGFAEAFF. The CDR3 DNA sequence: TGTGCCAGCAGCCTTCAGGGATTCGCTGAAGCTTTCTTT.

The V and J genes are TRBV11-2 and TRBJ2-1, with TRBD1 identical over 8 bases. Losses at the gene ends were 6 bases for V and 8 bases for J; bases not matched to a gene: 12. Looked up from germline, CDR1 is SGHAT and CDR2 is FQNNGV. This CDR3 is 15 amino acids long. This CDR3 reads CASRPGWDRSHEQFF. The CDR3 DNA reads TGTGCCAGCAGACCAGGGTGGGACAGGTCCCATGAGCAGTTCTTC. The variable domain in full, completed from reference TRBV11-2 and TRBJ2-1, reads EAGVAQSPRYKIIEKRQSVAFWCNPISGHATLYWYQQILGQGPKLLIQFQNNGVVDDSQLPKDRFSAERLKGVDSTLKIQPAKLEDSAVYLCASRPGWDRSHEQFFGPGTRLTVL.

This clone was counted only a few times. The chain recombines TRBV10-1 with TRBJ1-1; D not certain. The V gene lost 0 bases and the J gene lost 8 bases, with 10 bases spanning the gap. CDR3 length: 13 amino acids. Per the germline V gene, CDR1 is WNHNN and CDR2 is SYGVQD (reference sequence). This CDR3 is CASSESHTGEAFF. In DNA form, the CDR3 reads TGCGCCAGCAGTGAGTCCCATACTGGGGAAGCTTTCTTT.

The chain couples TRBV5-6 to TRBJ2-7, with D uncertain. V was trimmed by 4 bases and J by 6 bases, leaving 20 bases between them. Germline V gene sequence: CDR1 SGHDT, CDR2 YYEEEE. This CDR3 spans 15 amino acids. CDR3 sequence (DNA): TGTGCCAGCAGCCCGGGCCCCGGGTACCCCAGCGAGCAGTACGTC. Amino acids: CASSPGPGYPSEQYV.

At least ten counts were recorded for this clone. This chain connects TRBV11-3 to TRBJ1-1; D is uncertain. This CDR3 comprises 14 residues. The V gene lost 3 bases and the J gene lost 0 bases, with 8 bases spanning the gap. Per the germline V gene, CDR1 is SGHNT and CDR2 is YENEEA. The CDR3 loop is CASSFRPVNTEAFF. As DNA, the CDR3 is TGTGCCAGCAGCTTCCGACCCGTGAACACTGAAGCTTTCTTT.

This chain connects TRBV4-3 to TRBJ2-3; 7 bases fit TRBD1. With 4 bases clipped from V and 2 bases from J, the junction kept 6 bases outside the gene matches. Germline assignment: CDR1 LGHNA and CDR2 YSLEER. The CDR3 has 15 amino acids. CDR3 in amino acids: CASSRTGQVTDTQYF. The CDR3 bases are TGCGCCAGCAGCCGAACAGGACAGGTCACAGATACGCAGTATTTT.

The chain employs TRBV11-2 and TRBJ2-7; weak D call: TRBD1 (6 bases). V shed 3 bases and J shed 6 bases, with 18 bases lying between them. Germline V gene lookup returns CDR1 SGHAT and CDR2 FQNNGV. This CDR3 contains 15 residues. The CDR3 here is CASSFQTGPAVEQYF. The DNA of the CDR3 is TGTGCCAGCAGCTTCCAGACAGGACCAGCGGTCGAGCAGTACTTC.

The chain has TRBV10-2 and TRBJ1-1; D is uncertain. Germline CDR1 and CDR2: WSHSY and SAAADI. Trimming removed 5 bases from V and 0 bases from J, with 16 bases in between. The CDR3 runs 16 residues. The CDR3 here is CASSTVAFYLNTEAFF. DNA of the CDR3: TGCGCCAGCAGTACCGTTGCGTTCTACTTGAACACTGAAGCTTTCTTT.

This clone was seen just once. The chain joins TRBV11-2 to TRBJ2-5; D unclear. The germline V and J ends were trimmed by 4 bases and 5 bases, with 17 bases remaining between them. This CDR3 is 15 amino acids long. From germline, CDR1 is SGHAT and CDR2 FQNNGV. The CDR3 DNA follows: TGTGCCAGCAGCTCGCCCGGCCCGGCGGTCGAGACCCAGTACTTC. Amino acids: CASSSPGPAVETQYF.

The chain is built from TRBV6-1 and TRBJ2-7, with 7 bases lining up with TRBD2. Germline loops: CDR1 MNHNS, CDR2 SASEGT. Unmatched junction bases numbered 11, after V lost 6 bases and J lost 3 bases. This CDR3 comprises 15 residues. CDR3 amino acids: CASRGGVDTFYEQYV. The CDR3 DNA sequence: TGTGCCAGCAGGGGGGGGGTGGACACCTTCTACGAGCAGTACGTC.

This clone has just one count. This chain connects TRBV7-2 to TRBJ1-6, with D unclear. V lost 5 bases to trimming and J lost 12 bases, with 11 bases between them. The CDR3 is 12 amino acids. Germline V gene lookup returns CDR1 SGHTA and CDR2 FQGNSA. The CDR3 spells CASSVPPGPLHF. The CDR3 DNA sequence: TGTGCCAGCAGCGTCCCCCCCGGACCCCTCCACTTT.

The chain uses TRBV27 and TRBJ2-3, with 13 bases matching TRBD2. Germline values: CDR1 MNHEY, CDR2 SMNVEV (reference sequence). The CDR3 totals 17 residues. With V trimmed by 4 bases and J by 4 bases, 8 bases remained unmatched. The CDR3 DNA sequence: TGTGCCAGCAGTTCTTCCGGACTAGCGGGAGCTGCAGATACGCAGTATTTT. Translation: CASSSSGLAGAADTQYF.

The gene calls are TRBV11-1 and TRBJ1-4; D is unclear. CDR3 length: 13 residues. CDR1 is SGHAT, CDR2 FQDESV, per germline (reference sequence). Trimming left V 3 bases short and J 5 bases short, with 7 bases between. The CDR3 DNA follows: TGTGCCAGCAGCTTGTCGCGAAATGAAAAACTGTTTTTT. Protein product: CASSLSRNEKLFF.

This clone was seen only a few times. The chain employs TRBV2 and TRBJ1-3; D is possibly TRBD1 (6 bases). The V gene's germline CDR1 is SNHLY and CDR2 FYNNEI. The V end lost 2 bases, the J end lost 2 bases, and 13 bases lay between the germline ends. The CDR3 is 16 amino acids. The CDR3 region is CASSENRVGAGNTIYF. The DNA of the CDR3 is TGTGCCAGCAGTGAAAACAGGGTTGGGGCTGGAAACACCATATATTTT.

The chain couples TRBV19 to TRBJ2-1, with 8 bases matching TRBD2. V lost 7 bases, J lost 4 bases, and 6 bases stayed unmatched. CDR1 is LNHDA, CDR2 SQIVND, per germline (reference sequence). This CDR3 region has 14 residues. CDR3 loop: CASNSGATYNEQFF. The CDR3 bases are TGTGCCAGTAATAGCGGGGCAACTTACAATGAGCAGTTCTTC.

The gene calls are TRBV10-2 and TRBJ2-5; 7 nucleotides align to TRBD1. This CDR3 is 16 amino acids long. Germline CDR1 WSHSY, CDR2 SAAADI. V lost 3 bases and J lost 1; bases outside the gene matches: 8. The CDR3 here is CASSDRGGTVQETQYF. In nucleotides, the CDR3 is TGCGCCAGCAGTGATAGAGGGGGCACCGTCCAAGAGACCCAGTACTTC.

This clone has only one observation. V gene TRBV5-6 combines with J gene TRBJ1-1, with unresolved D. CDR3 length: 15 amino acids. Between the trimmed V and J ends, which lost 1 base and 2 bases, there was a span of 12 bases. Germline V gene data show CDR1 as SGHDT and CDR2 as YYEEEE. CDR3 in amino acids: CASSLYPDANTEAFF. CDR3 DNA: TGTGCCAGCAGCTTGTACCCCGACGCTAACACTGAAGCTTTCTTT.

The V and J genes are TRBV13 and TRBJ2-1; TRBD1 aligns across 11 bases. The germline CDR1 and CDR2 sequences are PRHDT and FYEKMQ (reference sequence). Trimming took 4 bases from V and 8 from J; bases not matched to a gene: 7. This CDR3 is 15 amino acids long. As DNA, the CDR3 is TGTGCCAGCAGCTCAACGGGACAGGGGGTCGATGAGCAGTTCTTC. Protein product: CASSSTGQGVDEQFF.

The rearrangement uses TRBV2 and TRBJ2-6; D is unclear. Germline values: CDR1 SNHLY, CDR2 FYNNEI. The V end was cut by 4 bases, the J end by 1 base, with 14 bases between. This CDR3 spans 17 amino acids. The CDR3 is CASSVDIGRSGANVLTF. The CDR3 DNA reads as TGTGCCAGCAGTGTTGATATAGGACGGTCTGGGGCCAACGTCCTGACTTTC. The variable domain in full, with the rest retrieved from reference TRBV2 and TRBJ2-6, is EPEVTQTPSHQVTQMGQEVILRCVPISNHLYFYWYRQILGQKVEFLVSFYNNEISEKSEIFDDQFSVERPDGSNFTLKIRSTKLEDSAMYFCASSVDIGRSGANVLTFGAGSRLTVL.

J is TRBJ2-3 and V is TRBV5-1; tentatively, D is TRBD1 or TRBD2 (6 bases each). This CDR3 comprises 16 residues. Germline values: CDR1 SGHRS, CDR2 YFSETQ. The V and J ends lost 1 base and 0 bases respectively, with 12 bases between them. The CDR3 DNA follows: TGCGCCAGCAGCTTGTATGGGGGGACAAGCACAGATACGCAGTATTTT. It yields the protein CASSLYGGTSTDTQYF.

The rearrangement uses TRBV19 and TRBJ1-2; D unclear. From germline, CDR1 is LNHDA and CDR2 SQIVND (reference sequence). The CDR3 contains 14 residues. Trimming took 0 bases from V and 3 from J, leaving 8 bases between them. In nucleotides, the CDR3 is TGTGCCAGTAGTATAGACCGGGAAGACTATGGCTACACCTTC. It is translated as CASSIDREDYGYTF.

CDR3 region: CASSLPGGETGNTIYF. The CDR3 region has the DNA TGTGCCAGCAGCTTACCAGGGGGCGAAACGGGAAACACCATATATTTT. The gene calls are TRBV13 and TRBJ1-3; 8 nucleotides agree with TRBD1. This CDR3 is 16 amino acids long. CDR1 is PRHDT and CDR2 is FYEKMQ in the germline V gene (reference sequence). J was trimmed by 4 bases and V by 2 bases; bases with no gene match: 7.

This chain uses TRBV29-1 with TRBJ2-2; 14 positions agree with TRBD2. V trimming: 7 bases; J trimming: 3 bases; junction bases outside the gene matches: 4. The CDR3 runs 15 residues. The germline V gene has CDR1 SQVTM and CDR2 ANQGSEA. CDR3 sequence: CSGMTSGGDTGELFF. Here the CDR3 DNA reads TGCAGCGGTATGACTAGCGGGGGGGACACCGGGGAGCTGTTTTTT.